The 31 T cell receptor beta chains below come from one sample, sequenced in a study of cytomegalovirus exposure and HLA in healthy donors. The PCR was carried out with 60 Vbeta primers and 13 Jbeta primers. The data were produced by immunoSEQ multiplex PCR, yet TCRdb's version contains in-frame clones alone and is incomplete. The sample lists some 150,000 clones, about 84% occurring once. Source material: PBMCs. All receptors derive from a male donor in good health and CMV-seronegative.

The rearrangement links TRBV7-6 to TRBJ2-1, with TRBD2 matching 9 bases. Per germline, CDR1 SGHVS and CDR2 FNYEAQ. Germline trimming cut 3 bases from V and 4 bases from J; bases unmatched to any gene: 4. CDR3 length: 15 amino acids. The CDR3 reads CASSFRAGGYNEQFF. CDR3 coding DNA: TGTGCCAGCAGCTTTAGAGCGGGGGGATACAATGAGCAGTTCTTC.

V gene TRBV5-3 combines with J gene TRBJ2-4; 8 nucleotides agree with TRBD2. TRBV5-3 is flagged as an ORF with uncertain function. V was clipped by 4 bases and J by 8 bases; unmatched bases: 5. The CDR3 has 13 residues. CDR3 protein: CARSLGLGDIQYF. DNA of the CDR3: TGTGCCAGAAGCCTGGGACTAGGGGACATTCAGTACTTC.

V usage is TRBV28 and J usage is TRBJ2-1; 13 bases align to TRBD2. There are 13 residues in the CDR3. Trimming removed 4 bases from V and 10 bases from J; junction bases left unmatched: 1. From germline, CDR1 is MDHEN and CDR2 SYDVKM. This chain's CDR3 is CASSSGLAGEQFF. Here the CDR3 DNA reads TGTGCCAGCAGTTCGGGACTAGCGGGAGAGCAGTTCTTC.

This CDR3 is CASSSRRAGGATNEKLFF. The CDR3, as DNA: TGTGCCAGTAGTAGCCGTCGGGCAGGGGGAGCAACTAATGAAAAACTGTTTTTT. The rearrangement uses TRBV19 and TRBJ1-4; 7 bases match TRBD1. J lost 0 bases, V lost 4 bases, and 11 bases had no gene match. The length of the CDR3 is 18 residues. In germline, CDR1 is LNHDA, CDR2 SQIVND (reference sequence).

The V call is TRBV9, the J call TRBJ2-7, with D possibly matching TRBD1 (5 bases). V lost 3 bases and J lost 1, with 8 bases in between. The CDR3 totals 13 residues. Per the germline V gene, CDR1 is SGDLS and CDR2 is YYNGEE. The CDR3 is CASSDGHSYEQYF. The CDR3 DNA reads as TGTGCCAGCAGCGACGGACATTCCTACGAGCAGTACTTC. Variable domain in full (rest from reference TRBV9 and TRBJ2-7): DSGVTQTPKHLITATGQRVTLRCSPRSGDLSVYWYQQSLDQGLQFLIQYYNGEERAKGNILERFSAQQFPDLHSELNLSSLELGDSALYFCASSDGHSYEQYFGPGTRLTVT.

The chain has TRBV6-1 and TRBJ2-1, with D possibly matching TRBD1 (5 bases). The CDR3 length is 15 residues. Trimming removed 2 bases at V and 3 bases at J, with 11 bases between. Germline CDR1 and CDR2: MNHNS and SASEGT. The CDR3 sequence is CASSEQGSFYNEQFF. The CDR3 region has the DNA TGTGCCAGCAGTGAACAGGGATCTTTCTACAATGAGCAGTTCTTC.

The chain uses TRBV4-1 and TRBJ2-3, with 9 nucleotides matching TRBD1. Germline trimming cut 3 bases from V and 0 bases from J; bases unmatched to any gene: 4. The CDR3 runs 16 residues. From germline, CDR1 is MGHRA and CDR2 YSYEKL. The CDR3 DNA sequence: TGCGCCAGCAGCCAGGGGACAGGGCCGAGCACAGATACGCAGTATTTT. It specifies CASSQGTGPSTDTQYF.

This sequence joins TRBV18 and TRBJ2-2, with unresolved D. Germline CDR1 and CDR2: KGHSH and LQKENI. The CDR3 runs 17 residues. Trimming removed 3 bases at V and 3 bases at J, with 17 bases between. The CDR3 nucleotides read TGTGCCAGCTCACCCCGAGCAGGTATGGGCGACACCGGGGAGCTGTTTTTT. It is translated as CASSPRAGMGDTGELFF.

The chain is built from TRBV28 and TRBJ2-7; 7 nucleotides match TRBD2. The J segment lost 2 bases and the V segment lost 3 bases, leaving 4 bases of the junction unmatched. Germline assignment: CDR1 MDHEN and CDR2 SYDVKM. The CDR3 is 14 amino acids. The CDR3 bases are TGTGCCAGCAGTTTGGTTCGGGGGGCCTACGAGCAGTACTTC. The encoded protein is CASSLVRGAYEQYF.

This chain links TRBV4-3 with TRBJ2-7; D perhaps matches TRBD1 (5 bases). CDR1 LGHNA and CDR2 YSLEER come from the germline V gene. The CDR3 is 17 amino acids. The germline V and J ends were trimmed by 3 bases and 2 bases, with 20 bases remaining between them. The DNA of the CDR3 is TGCGCCAGCAGCCAGTCCCAGGGCGCGGTCTCCCCCTACGAGCAGTACTTC. It codes for CASSQSQGAVSPYEQYF.

On this clone: Different DNA sequences within this sample yield the same CDR3. This chain uses TRBV27 with TRBJ2-7; 9 nucleotides agree with TRBD1. CDR1 and CDR2 from the germline V gene are MNHEY and SMNVEV (reference sequence). The CDR3 length is 13 residues. V dropped 4 bases and J dropped 4; count of bases not matched to a gene: 2. CDR3 amino acids: CASSSGTGYEQYF. For the CDR3, the DNA is TGTGCCAGCAGTTCGGGGACAGGGTACGAGCAGTACTTC.

The chain has TRBV27 and TRBJ1-2; the D is unclear. Germline V lookup: CDR1 MNHEY, CDR2 SMNVEV (reference sequence). V lost 6 bases and J lost 4, with 12 bases in between. The CDR3 contains 13 residues. As DNA, the CDR3 is TGTGCCAGCAGCCTCCCGACTGGCTATGGCTACACCTTC. Translation gives CASSLPTGYGYTF.

Only one count was recorded for this clone. The V call is TRBV5-6, the J call TRBJ1-2; D not certain. From germline, CDR1 is SGHDT and CDR2 YYEEEE. V was cut by 0 bases and J by 7 bases, with 16 bases left in between. This CDR3 is 15 amino acids long. CDR3 sequence reads: CASSLDEGKTGGYTF. DNA of the CDR3: TGTGCCAGCAGCTTGGATGAGGGCAAGACGGGTGGCTACACCTTC.

The chain links TRBV6-5 to TRBJ2-7, with D perhaps matching TRBD2 (6 bases). The ends were cut back, 2 bases at V and 2 bases at J, with 10 bases in the middle. The CDR3 has 14 residues. Germline CDR1 reads MNHEY; CDR2 reads SVGAGI. The DNA for the CDR3 is TGTGCCAGCAGTTACGGGCGGGATACCTACGAGCAGTACTTC. Translation gives CASSYGRDTYEQYF.

The V and J genes are TRBV5-1 and TRBJ2-3; tentative D call: TRBD2 (6 bases). The CDR3 covers 15 residues. V was pared by 2 bases and J by 3 bases, with 13 bases between. Germline V gene lookup returns CDR1 SGHRS and CDR2 YFSETQ. The CDR3 DNA follows: TGCGCCAGCAGCTTTGTCGGGAGTGGGACAGATACGCAGTATTTT. Translation: CASSFVGSGTDTQYF. The full variable domain, with the rest looked up from reference TRBV5-1 and TRBJ2-3, is KAGVTQTPRYLIKTRGQQVTLSCSPISGHRSVSWYQQTPGQGLQFLFEYFSETQRNKGNFPGRFSGRQFSNSRSEMNVSTLELGDSALYLCASSFVGSGTDTQYFGPGTRLTVL.

CDR3 sequence: CASSSYRTGGTEAFF. As DNA, the CDR3 is TGTGCCAGCAGCTCGTATCGGACAGGGGGAACTGAAGCTTTCTTT. This chain joins TRBV5-8 and TRBJ1-1, with 10 bases identical to TRBD1. Germline V CDR1 and CDR2: SGHTS, YDEGEE. Trimming cost V 3 bases and J 5 bases; bases outside gene matches: 7. The CDR3 is 15 residues long. Full variable domain (outside the CDR3, taken from reference TRBV5-8 and TRBJ1-1): EAGVTQSPTHLIKTRGQQATLRCSPISGHTSVYWYQQALGLGLQFLLWYDEGEERNRGNFPPRFSGRQFPNYSSELNVNALELEDSALYLCASSSYRTGGTEAFFGQGTRLTVV.

The chain links TRBV12-5 to TRBJ2-7; 12 nucleotides line up with TRBD2. Germline V CDR1 and CDR2: LGHNT, FRNRAP. This CDR3 has 15 residues. J gave up 3 bases and V 3 bases, and 3 bases lay outside the gene matches. CDR3 nucleotides: TGTGCTAGTGGTTTACGACTAGCGGGGGACTACGAGCAGTACTTC. It translates to CASGLRLAGDYEQYF.

The CDR3 DNA reads TGTGCCAGCAGTTATAAGAGAATCCAGAACACCGGGGAGCTGTTTTTT. It translates to CASSYKRIQNTGELFF. V gene TRBV27 combines with J gene TRBJ2-2; D is ambiguous. V lost 4 bases, J lost 1 base, and 13 bases lay in between. CDR3 length: 16 residues. CDR1 is MNHEY and CDR2 is SMNVEV in the germline V gene (reference sequence).

This sequence joins TRBV6-5 and TRBJ1-2, with TRBD1 matching 9 bases. CDR3 length equals 15 residues. Germline lookup yields CDR1 MNHEY and CDR2 SVGAGI. Germline trimming cut 0 bases from V and 4 bases from J; bases unmatched to any gene: 3. CDR3 sequence reads: CASSYSGTGTYGYTF. Here the CDR3 DNA reads TGTGCCAGCAGTTACTCCGGGACAGGGACCTATGGCTACACCTTC.

The chain recombines TRBV2 with TRBJ2-1, with 10 bases lining up with TRBD1. The CDR3 consists of 16 residues. Germline V gene lookup returns CDR1 SNHLY and CDR2 FYNNEI. Trimming removed 6 bases from V and 2 bases from J; junction bases left unmatched: 7. CDR3 protein: CASSPPGTGAYNEQFF. In DNA form, the CDR3 reads TGTGCCAGCAGCCCGCCGGGGACAGGGGCCTACAATGAGCAGTTCTTC.

V is TRBV29-1 and J is TRBJ1-4; 7 bases line up with TRBD1. Germline trimming cut 8 bases from V and 3 bases from J; bases unmatched to any gene: 3. Per the germline V gene, CDR1 is SQVTM and CDR2 is ANQGSEA. The CDR3 covers 12 residues. The CDR3 region has the DNA TGCAGCTCGACAGGGCCTAATGAAAAACTGTTTTTT. It specifies CSSTGPNEKLFF.

This chain's CDR3 is CASSLGQGLGNTIYF. CDR3 in DNA: TGTGCCAGCAGTCTCGGACAGGGGCTGGGAAACACCATATATTTT. The chain carries TRBV6-5 and TRBJ1-3; 9 bases fit TRBD1. Trimming took 5 bases from V and 4 from J; bases not matched to a gene: 6. Germline loops: CDR1 MNHEY, CDR2 SVGAGI. CDR3 length equals 15 residues.

The gene calls are TRBV4-1 and TRBJ2-2; 7 nucleotides match TRBD2. The CDR3 contains 18 residues. Looked up from germline, CDR1 is MGHRA and CDR2 is YSYEKL. V was pared by 2 bases and J by 6 bases, with 15 bases of the junction left unmatched. CDR3: CASSQWPSGSVLSGELFF. The DNA of the CDR3 is TGCGCCAGCAGCCAATGGCCTAGCGGTAGTGTGTTGTCCGGGGAGCTGTTTTTT.

The chain couples TRBV18 to TRBJ1-3; no firm D call. V was cut by 3 bases and J by 8 bases, with 5 bases left in between. The CDR3 is 11 residues long. The germline gives CDR1 KGHSH, CDR2 LQKENI. CDR3 in amino acids: CASSPGDTIYF. The CDR3 nucleotides read TGTGCCAGCTCACCCGGGGACACCATATATTTT. Based on the CDR3 plus reference TRBV18 and TRBJ1-3, the full variable domain is NAGVMQNPRHLVRRRGQEARLRCSPMKGHSHVYWYRQLPEEGLKFMVYLQKENIIDESGMPKERFSAEFPKEGPSILRIQQVVRGDSAAYFCASSPGDTIYFGEGSWLTVV.

Details on this clone: The junction shows a germline mismatch at one end, possibly a read error. CDR3 in amino acids: CAAGVGSNIQCF. As DNA, the CDR3 is TGTGCCGCGGGGGTAGGATCAAACATTCAGTGCTTC. V usage is TRBV28 and J usage is TRBJ2-4; 7 bases fit TRBD2. Germline V gene lookup returns CDR1 MDHEN and CDR2 SYDVKM. The CDR3 runs to 12 residues.

The chain combines TRBV4-1 with TRBJ2-3; 7 bases line up with TRBD2. Germline V lookup: CDR1 MGHRA, CDR2 YSYEKL. The CDR3 length is 14 residues. V lost 2 bases, J lost 6 bases, and 5 bases stayed unmatched. CDR3 sequence reads: CASSQSGGWDTQYF. In DNA form, the CDR3 reads TGCGCCAGCAGCCAATCGGGGGGTTGGGATACGCAGTATTTT.

This chain uses TRBV18 with TRBJ2-7; 9 bases map to TRBD2. The V and J ends lost 1 base and 6 bases, in that order; junction bases with no gene match: 13. From germline, CDR1 is KGHSH and CDR2 LQKENI. The CDR3 extends over 17 amino acids. CDR3 DNA sequence: TGTGCCAGCTCACCACAGCGGGTGGTAGCGGGAGCTTCCGAGCAGTACTTC. Protein sequence: CASSPQRVVAGASEQYF. Supplemented by reference TRBV18 and TRBJ2-7, the full variable domain reads NAGVMQNPRHLVRRRGQEARLRCSPMKGHSHVYWYRQLPEEGLKFMVYLQKENIIDESGMPKERFSAEFPKEGPSILRIQQVVRGDSAAYFCASSPQRVVAGASEQYFGPGTRLTVT.

This chain joins TRBV6-1 and TRBJ2-5; D unresolved. CDR1 is MNHNS and CDR2 is SASEGT in the germline V gene. Trimming took off 3 bases at V and 8 bases at J, with 10 bases between the two ends. The CDR3 has 12 residues. CDR3 nucleotide sequence: TGTGCCAGCAGTGATAGAGTTCTAACCCAGTACTTC. Protein: CASSDRVLTQYF.

The J gene is TRBJ1-1, the V gene TRBV27; TRBD1 matches at 10 bases. The V and J ends lost 5 bases and 4 bases, in that order; junction bases with no gene match: 10. From germline, CDR1 is MNHEY and CDR2 SMNVEV (reference sequence). This CDR3 contains 16 residues. The CDR3 DNA reads as TGTGCCAGCAGTCCCCGGGACAGGGGATGGATCACTGAAGCTTTCTTT. Protein sequence: CASSPRDRGWITEAFF.

Here the CDR3 reads CASSLGPGGAYGYTF. CDR3 nucleotides: TGTGCCAGCAGCTTGGGTCCCGGGGGGGCCTATGGCTACACCTTC. The chain recombines TRBV5-6 with TRBJ1-2; the D gene is possibly TRBD1 (6 bases). This CDR3 contains 15 residues. V lost 0 bases to trimming and J lost 4 bases, with 13 bases between them. In germline, CDR1 is SGHDT, CDR2 YYEEEE. Full variable domain (remainder filled in from reference TRBV5-6 and TRBJ1-2): DAGVTQSPTHLIKTRGQQVTLRCSPKSGHDTVSWYQQALGQGPQFIFQYYEEEERQRGNFPDRFSGHQFPNYSSELNVNALLLGDSALYLCASSLGPGGAYGYTFGSGTRLTVV.

The chain recombines TRBV9 with TRBJ2-2; 13 bases are a match to TRBD2. From germline, CDR1 is SGDLS and CDR2 YYNGEE. V lost 3 bases to trimming and J lost 5 bases; unmatched junction nucleotides: 7. CDR3 length equals 17 residues. The CDR3 DNA reads as TGTGCCAGCAGCGGAGGACTAGCGGGAGTGTTGACCGGGGAGCTGTTTTTT. This translates into CASSGGLAGVLTGELFF.